Listed below are T cell receptor beta chains from one sample, sequenced in a study of early T cells in non-severe SARS-CoV-2 infection. From the 5' RACE reads, TCRdb called clonotypes with MiXCR, one entry per CDR3 protein. The sample lists about 68,000 distinct CDR3 sequences; 9.5% to 15% were seen once. The sequencing input was whole blood. Receptors were obtained from an adult who was a healthcare worker with PCR-confirmed SARS-CoV-2 infection or an uninfected control (not recorded which). Each CDR3 is given with its conserved first and last residue. Fields, in order: V gene, J gene, CDR3 length, CDR3 protein.

v_gene: TRBV9
j_gene: TRBJ1-5
len: 18
CDR3aa: CASSVEYLDRGLNQPQHF

v_gene: TRBV12-3/TRBV12-4
j_gene: TRBJ1-1
len: 13
CDR3aa: CASSPRQGAGAFF

v_gene: TRBV20-1
j_gene: TRBJ2-5
len: 13
CDR3aa: CSARDGGRETQYF

v_gene: TRBV12-3/TRBV12-4
j_gene: TRBJ2-6
len: 16
CDR3aa: CASSLGRPSGANVLTF

v_gene: TRBV20-1
j_gene: TRBJ1-1
len: 15
CDR3aa: CSASIPGSMNTEAFF

v_gene: TRBV3-1
j_gene: TRBJ1-3
len: 17
CDR3aa: CASSQWTGGASGNTIYF

v_gene: TRBV2
j_gene: TRBJ1-4
len: 14
CDR3aa: CASSGGPVKEKLFF

v_gene: TRBV4-1
j_gene: TRBJ2-1
len: 17
CDR3aa: CASSQDRAGGIYNEQFF

v_gene: TRBV3-1
j_gene: TRBJ1-2
len: 14
CDR3aa: CASSHSGANYGYTF

v_gene: TRBV25-1
j_gene: TRBJ2-1
len: 17
CDR3aa: CASSEPPPGSSYNEQFF

v_gene: TRBV5-1
j_gene: TRBJ2-2
len: 12
CDR3aa: CASSRPLEELFF

v_gene: TRBV6-2/TRBV6-3
j_gene: TRBJ2-6
len: 13
CDR3aa: CASTYSGANVLTF

v_gene: TRBV11-2
j_gene: TRBJ2-2
len: 19
CDR3aa: CASSLDVAGSLTNTGELFF

v_gene: TRBV4-1
j_gene: TRBJ1-2
len: 13
CDR3aa: CASSQDRNDGYTF

v_gene: TRBV6-5
j_gene: TRBJ1-2
len: 14
CDR3aa: CASSYLGQHYGYTF

v_gene: TRBV12-3/TRBV12-4
j_gene: TRBJ1-2
len: 15
CDR3aa: CASSSRQGRTSGYTF

v_gene: TRBV12-5
j_gene: TRBJ2-1
len: 15
CDR3aa: CASAPIQAGPGEQFF

v_gene: TRBV19
j_gene: TRBJ1-4
len: 13
CDR3aa: CASAGGPNEKLFF

v_gene: TRBV2
j_gene: TRBJ1-4
len: 14
CDR3aa: CASSATGLNEKLFF

v_gene: TRBV29-1
j_gene: TRBJ1-2
len: 14
CDR3aa: CSVPGGGGNYGYTF

v_gene: TRBV14
j_gene: TRBJ1-3
len: 11
CDR3aa: CASSLGATIYF

v_gene: TRBV20-1
j_gene: TRBJ1-4
len: 17
CDR3aa: CSAVAAGIKWPNEKLFF